This TCR beta chain was sequenced in a study of cytomegalovirus exposure and HLA in healthy donors. Generated by immunoSEQ multiplex PCR, the TCRdb table keeps only in-frame clones and is missing some. The table lists approximately 65,000 clones, 90% to 95% of them singletons. Germline V gene data show CDR1 as SEHNR and CDR2 as FQNEAQ (reference sequence). CDR3 length: 15 amino acids. Trimming shortened V by 4 bases and J by 5 bases, and 17 bases separated the two germline ends. The chain employs TRBV7-9 and TRBJ2-5; no reliable D call. Sequenced material: PBMCs. This clonotype originated in a man aged 18 to 30 in good health and CMV-seronegative. In DNA form, the CDR3 reads TGTGCCAGCAGCTCGACCCAGCGAGAGGAGGAGACCCAGTACTTC. This codes for CASSSTQREEETQYF.